The following is a TCR beta chain sequence with its context. This clone's antigen is unknown. Base qualities were left out, and no much larger clone turns up one base away. Library preparation employed PCR. Sequenced on an Illumina HiSeq 2500. To reduce PCR and sequencing biases, unique molecular identifiers were built into the TCR beta cDNA libraries. Approximately 500,000 cDNA molecules were obtained per 1 to 10 million input T cells, so each molecule approximated one T cell. The patient libraries were prepared and sequenced using the same protocol as the earlier healthy control dataset. Within a given batch, samples were prepared together, multiplexed and sequenced on the same HiSeq lane. As for the authors' bioinformatics: MIGEC was used to process the raw barcoded reads, and molecular identifier groups with only a single read were discarded before consensus assembly and CDR3 extraction. Clonotype tables were post-analysed with VDJtools, and diversity was normalized by down-sampling all datasets to the smallest sample size. In repertoire overlap clustering, CDR3 amino acid sequences, but not nucleotide sequences, were matched to correct batch-related cross-sample contamination. Clones were called with MiXCR by TCRdb after fastp trimmed the public reads at Q25, and only in-frame beta chains were retained. Under each unique CDR3 protein, matching rows form one entry showing the most common genes and DNA. V and J calls and clone size were set by TCRdb, not the authors. The sample records around 700,000 distinct CDR3 sequences, more than 50% of which are singletons. Of the sample, about 10% falls within the top ten clones.

The sample is drawn from a study of post-analysis software for immune sequencing data (dated by TCRdb to 2014 to 2015). Context from the whole study: Relapsing-remitting, secondary progressive and progressive-relapsing multiple sclerosis were recorded as disease courses, and subtype annotation was lacking for some patients. A subset of samples was prepared in parallel using single-end sample barcoding, then pooled and co-amplified after Illumina adapter ligation. The multiple sclerosis patient repertoires were compared with about a dozen previously published healthy control repertoires from donors aged roughly 6 to 27 years.

To demonstrate the VDJtools post-analysis software, TCR beta repertoires were profiled from the peripheral blood of roughly 14 young patients with multiple sclerosis. The multiple sclerosis patients were children and adolescents ranging in age from roughly 6 to 16 years. Findings and caveats that apply to the study as a whole: The control group was slightly older than the multiple sclerosis patient group. Significantly lower normalized Chao1 diversity was found in multiple sclerosis patients than in controls, suggesting substantial peripheral T-cell clonal expansion. Patients showed significantly higher frequencies than controls for a few TRBV segments, among them TRBV5-6, TRBV5-1 and TRBV20-1. Direct clustering with F measure revealed strong co-clustering of samples prepared in the same batch, which led to a batch-effect correction.

The V end loses 5 bases and the J end loses 2 bases, and a stretch of 18 bases separates them. Sequences SGHNT (CDR1) and YENEEA (CDR2) are obtained from the germline V gene. The CDR3 measures 17 amino acids from cysteine to phenylalanine. Only the CDR3 part of the read is kept: 51 bases, read in frame from the first base. Sequencing was done on a sample of blood. The chain is made from TRBV11-3 and TRBJ2-2; confidence is insufficient to name the D gene. The receptor was derived from a girl under 10 years old with multiple sclerosis. The CDR3 region reads CASSPQGPGPNTGELFF. The sequenced DNA is TGTGCCAGCAGCCCCCAAGGACCGGGCCCTAACACCGGGGAGCTGTTTTTT.